This TCR beta chain appears in the sequencing data of a study of cytomegalovirus exposure and HLA in healthy donors (dated by TCRdb to 2017 to 2019). The study in broad terms: An earlier analysis of approximately 640 of the donors reported approximately 290 Gb of sequence data and 100 million to 130 million unique TCR beta sequences from 150 million to 200 million T cells. An early release that covered roughly 600 HLA-typed donors contained 250 to 350 gigabases of sequencing data and 80 million or so unique TCR sequences. Of the 398 genotyped donors, approximately 83% fell in the genetic ancestry cluster associated with self-reported Caucasian donors. The study was designed to test whether signatures of past pathogen exposure could be identified by cataloging public T cell receptors. Using immunosequencing, the study profiled T cell repertoires from approximately 700 subjects and related those repertoires to cytomegalovirus serostatus. In addition to the first cohort of approximately 650 subjects, a separate validation cohort of approximately 120 different subjects was used. To predict cytomegalovirus infection status, the study brought together high-throughput TCR immunosequencing, statistical association of individual TCRs with disease status, and machine learning. To study patterns of TCR occurrence, a later analysis re-analyzed previously published TCR beta repertoires from under 750 donors and added high-resolution HLA genotyping. Rather than using new phenotypic data, the later analysis identified candidate immune exposures from TCR beta sequences and from how often those sequences occurred across donors. To decide whether each TCR beta V gene segment behaved as functional or pseudogenic, an earlier analysis of fewer than 750 of the donors relied on high-throughput TCR beta sequencing. Donor age, sex, ethnicity and CMV serostatus were collected together with the repertoire data. A later genetic analysis took genome-wide SNP genotypes for 398 of the 666 donors and used that subset as a discovery cohort. All discovery cohort repertoires had been generated using a single sequencing platform. Both class I and class II loci were covered by HLA typing, at four-digit resolution. Typing coverage varied by locus: about 620-630 donors for A, B, C, DRB1 and DQB1; 500 to 550 for DQA1; about 570 for DPA1; roughly 470 for DPB1. Four to six DR-DQ haplotypes were handled as single units for association and clustering, since linkage in the cohort was strong. Across under 500 genotyped donors of the cohort, an average of about 200,000 unique TCR beta nucleotide sequences per donor were sequenced, and around 19% of those sequences were non-productive.

The library was made by the immunoSEQ multiplex PCR assay. A mixture of 60 forward primers for TCR Vbeta segments and 13 reverse primers for TCR Jbeta segments was used in the multiplex PCR. A multiplex PCR assay on genomic DNA amplified the CDR3 region of rearranged TCR beta genes. The Illumina HiSeq System was used to sequence the amplified TCR beta libraries as 87-base-pair reads. The published analysis was carried out like this. In a later analysis, roughly 80 million unique TCR beta chains were counted across the 500 to 850 repertoires, and around 10 million of these chains were shared by at least two donors. Raw reads were error-corrected and collapsed into unique sequences by a nearest-neighbor algorithm in which closely related sequences were merged to remove PCR and sequencing errors. To assign V, D and J gene segments, CDR3 sequences were aligned to IMGT reference sequences. For a sequence to be retained, a match of at least six nucleotides was required to both a V gene segment and a J gene segment. A rearrangement was called productive if the CDR3 had no stop codons and remained in frame with V and J, and every other rearrangement was called non-productive. Following IMGT convention, CDR3 was defined as the stretch from the second conserved V-encoded cysteine to the conserved J-encoded phenylalanine. Sequences without an unambiguous match to a single V gene segment were excluded from the earlier analysis of about 600 of the donors. An earlier analysis of several hundred of the donors classified V segments as functional when productive rearrangements were above 56.7% and as segregating when the standard deviation between donors was above 5%. A statistical classification framework was developed to diagnose cytomegalovirus status using the catalog of TCR beta chain sequences. In a later analysis, TCR nucleotide sequences were compared against IMGT/GENE-DB human TR gene sequences so that V and J genes could be assigned. A later analysis assigned CDR3 sequences and most-parsimonious VDJ recombination scenarios with the TCRdist pipeline. In a later analysis, each TCR beta chain was defined by its CDR3 amino acid sequence together with its V-gene family, and reads lacking a unique V-gene family were excluded. As a way to deal with suspected cross-contamination and a sequencing artifact, a later analysis dropped more than 500 nucleotide sequences that were highly shared and had low generation probability. A later analysis calculated a clonal expansion index for each public chain from normalized within-repertoire ranks of inferred template counts. In a later analysis, generation probabilities were computed using a VDJ recombination model fitted to out-of-frame rearrangements, and the results were checked against IGoR. In a later analysis, hypergeometric tests were used to score TCR-TCR, TCR-HLA and TCR-CMV co-occurrence, with a repertoire-size bias correction applied to TCR pairs. A later analysis estimated false discovery rates by permuting HLA or CMV assignments 20 times. In a later analysis, co-occurring TCRs were grouped using DBSCAN, with TCRdist sequence similarity added in when clustering inside HLA-allele-positive subsets. Repertoires with fewer than 30,000 or more than 120,000 public chains were left out of co-occurrence clustering, as were four to six repertoires with anomalous nucleotide sharing. The source is immuneACCESS, and TCRdb retained only in-frame sequences with V and J called. Part of the clones is not carried over; for the studies checked, unresolved V genes explain less than half of this, and the remainder is unexplained. V and J calls plus clone size are reproduced from that table; the DNA served to infer D and trimming. The sample's clone listing holds about 150,000 clones. Of the sample, roughly 1.6% is held by the ten largest clones.

The CDR3, cysteine through phenylalanine, is 15 amino acids long. The entry retains the CDR3 DNA only, 45 bases that are in frame from base 1. V is clipped by 5 bases and J by 0 bases, and the sequence between their germline boundaries is 11 bases long. The germline V gene sets CDR1 to MNHEY and CDR2 to SVGAGI. Beyond this particular receptor, the publication reports: In a later analysis, the rate of TCR association differed among HLA loci, with DRB1 alleles having the most associated TCRs and HLA-C alleles having the fewest. Because HLA typing was unavailable for some donors at each locus, only the typed subset was used in association tests. The authors suggested that the approach could potentially be generalized to other disease states and immunological phenotypes. Linkage disequilibrium might explain the correlated functional status among segregating V segments, but an unknown experimental factor could not be excluded. The classifier was reported to diagnose cytomegalovirus status with high specificity and sensitivity in both the original cohort and the validation cohort. A few of the identified cytomegalovirus-associated TCR beta chains were confirmed in vitro to be specific for cytomegalovirus antigens. Compared with the roughly 720-donor mean, donors in an Asian-associated ancestry cluster had fewer N-insertions in productive TCRs, according to a later genetic analysis. A group of highly shared sequence variants was considered likely to be a technical artifact of the sequencing pipeline. Across donors, most TCR sequences were observed very rarely, whereas some public TCRs were present in many individuals. Because counts were too low, roughly 17 rarely observed V segments, including chromosome 9 orphons, were left out of the earlier analysis of roughly 600 of the donors. The study listed approximately 150 TCR beta chains as associated with cytomegalovirus. In a later analysis, several top co-occurrence clusters were reported to appear linked to parvovirus B19, influenza, CMV and Epstein-Barr virus. In this cohort, only TCR beta chains were sequenced, and detectable features were limited by the absence of alpha or paired-chain data. An association between a missense DCLRE1C variant and V-gene and J-gene trimming of TCR beta chains was found in a later genetic analysis and replicated in an independent cohort. Because the 87-base-pair reads could not distinguish some IMGT-functional V segments, including TRBV6-2 and TRBV6-3, those segments were excluded. Strong co-occurrence of HLA alleles, especially DR and DQ, made assigning TCR associations to individual alleles difficult. CMV serostatus was the only immune exposure information available for the cohort. A later analysis associated about 17,000 TCR beta sequences with specific HLA alleles at a false discovery rate of 0.05. A further reported finding was that TCR beta sequences accurately predicted the HLA-A and HLA-B alleles for most subjects in the first cohort. The presence/absence analyses assumed that sequencing depth was roughly uniform across donors, and that assumption may not be true. Most CMV-associated TCR beta chains appeared to be HLA-restricted in a later analysis, and the HLA associations seemed to be driven largely by CMV exposure. An earlier analysis of around 500 of the donors showed that most TCR beta V segments appeared in productive rearrangements either about 90% or about 30% of the time, which broadly matched IMGT annotations. In a later analysis, HLA-associated TCR beta chains were found to be more clonally expanded and to have lower generation probabilities than equally common non-associated chains.

With regard to this clone: Its antigen specificity is not known.

In total, approximately 610 healthy bone marrow donors made up the cohort. Cohort members were all nominally healthy when sampled, although unrecorded immune exposures were likely present. The donor was CMV seronegative and was included in the group of over 300 seronegative cohort members. Every donor gave a peripheral blood sample, and the peripheral blood mononuclear cells from that sample were used for TCR beta sequencing. Genomic DNA was extracted from the blood cell samples with the Qiagen DNeasy Blood Extraction Kit. Recombination joined TRBV6-5 with TRBJ1-5, with no D gene named confidently. The sequencing sample was made of PBMCs. This clonotype originated in a woman aged 45 to 65 in good health and CMV-seronegative. The CDR3 sequence is CASSITQYSNQPQHF. The nucleotides read TGTGCCAGCAGTATCACTCAATATAGCAATCAGCCCCAGCATTTT.